The 22 T cell receptor beta chains listed next were all sequenced from one sample in a study of blood T cell repertoires in COVID-19. Profiled with immunoSEQ multiplex PCR; TCRdb holds only in-frame clones, not every one. The repertoire includes about 120,000 clones, nearly 90% of them detected once, and 4.5% to 5% sits in the top ten. The sequencing input was peripheral blood. The receptors were sampled from a human donor in a cohort sampled during active COVID-19.

The chain carries TRBV7-9 and TRBJ2-1; a weak D match, TRBD2 (5 bases). Germline CDR1 and CDR2: SEHNR and FQNEAQ (reference sequence). There are 15 residues in the CDR3. V was pared by 1 base and J by 5 bases, with 12 bases between. CDR3 in amino acids: CASSLGGMGDNEQFF. CDR3 bases: TGTGCCAGCAGCTTAGGGGGTATGGGAGACAATGAGCAGTTCTTC.

The chain uses TRBV28 and TRBJ1-2, with D maybe TRBD1 (5 bases). V was pared by 5 bases and J by 0 bases, with 13 bases between. The CDR3 contains 15 residues. Germline V gene sequence: CDR1 MDHEN, CDR2 SYDVKM. The CDR3 reads CASSTGGGTNYGYTF. The CDR3 DNA follows: TGTGCCAGCAGTACGGGGGGGGGAACTAACTATGGCTACACCTTC.

This sequence joins TRBV7-2 and TRBJ2-3, with TRBD2 matching 15 bases. This CDR3 is 19 amino acids long. CDR1 and CDR2 (germline): SGHTA, FQGNSA. V trimming: 1 base; J trimming: 4 bases; junction bases outside the gene matches: 9. Here the CDR3 reads CASSLVDGLAGGRPDTQYF. DNA for the CDR3: TGTGCCAGCAGCTTAGTTGACGGACTAGCGGGAGGGAGACCAGATACGCAGTATTTT.

The chain has TRBV9 and TRBJ2-7; D is perhaps TRBD2 (6 bases). With 2 bases removed from V and 4 bases from J, the gap between germline ends came to 16 bases. Germline values: CDR1 SGDLS, CDR2 YYNGEE. This CDR3 comprises 15 residues. The CDR3 coding sequence is TGTGCCAGCAGCGTGTACGGGACTCCTCGTTACGAGCAGTACTTC. Translated, it gives CASSVYGTPRYEQYF.

The chain couples TRBV5-4 to TRBJ2-7; no firm D call. Deletions cut 2 bases from V and 0 bases from J, with 9 bases between. Germline V CDR1 and CDR2: SGHNT, YYREEE (reference sequence). The CDR3 runs 14 residues. The CDR3 sequence is CASSFSRSSYEQYF. CDR3 DNA: TGTGCCAGCAGCTTTAGTCGTTCCTCCTACGAGCAGTACTTC. The variable domain in full, with the rest retrieved from reference TRBV5-4 and TRBJ2-7, is ETGVTQSPTHLIKTRGQQVTLRCSSQSGHNTVSWYQQALGQGPQFIFQYYREEENGRGNFPPRFSGLQFPNYSSELNVNALELDDSALYLCASSFSRSSYEQYFGPGTRLTVT.

The chain carries TRBV5-5 and TRBJ1-5, with 8 bases fitting TRBD1. The trim removed 3 bases at V and 6 bases at J, leaving 5 bases unmatched. Germline V gene data show CDR1 as SGHKS and CDR2 as YYEKEE (reference sequence). The CDR3 consists of 14 residues. CDR3: CASSSGQGRQPQHF. CDR3 DNA sequence: TGTGCCAGCAGCTCAGGACAGGGCCGTCAGCCCCAGCATTTT.

The chain carries TRBV27 and TRBJ1-2; no definite D call. This CDR3 is 20 amino acids long. From germline, CDR1 is MNHEY and CDR2 SMNVEV (reference sequence). Trimming pared 2 bases from V and 0 bases from J, leaving 25 bases between. CDR3 DNA sequence: TGTGCCAGCAGTTTAACCCGCCCTAAGACTATTGGCGGACCTAACTATGGCTACACCTTC. This encodes CASSLTRPKTIGGPNYGYTF.

The V call is TRBV7-8, the J call TRBJ2-1; D is possibly TRBD2 (5 bases). The CDR3 is made up of 16 amino acids. Trimming cost V 5 bases and J 4 bases, with 18 bases left between them. Germline V gives CDR1 SGHVS, CDR2 FQNEAQ. The chain's CDR3 is CASSPSPGRGYNEQFF. The DNA for the CDR3 is TGTGCCAGCAGCCCATCCCCGGGCCGCGGGTACAATGAGCAGTTCTTC.

The genes are TRBV5-1 and TRBJ2-7; TRBD1 agrees at 8 bases. The CDR3 extends over 13 amino acids. V trimming: 3 bases; J trimming: 7 bases; junction bases outside the gene matches: 6. Germline lookup yields CDR1 SGHRS and CDR2 YFSETQ. CDR3 sequence (DNA): TGCGCCAGCAGCTCGGACAGGGCGGGTGAGCAGTACTTC. It translates to CASSSDRAGEQYF.

The rearrangement joins TRBV27 to TRBJ2-3, with 11 bases identical to TRBD2. The length of the CDR3 is 16 residues. The ends lost 3 bases at V and 6 bases at J; junction bases unmatched: 8. The germline V gene encodes CDR1 MNHEY and CDR2 SMNVEV (reference sequence). The CDR3 region has the DNA TGTGCCAGCAGTTTCCGACTAGCGGGAACGGGGGATACGCAGTATTTT. This encodes CASSFRLAGTGDTQYF.

This rearrangement joins TRBV28 to TRBJ1-5; a weak D match, TRBD1 (5 bases). The germline V gene encodes CDR1 MDHEN and CDR2 SYDVKM. V was shortened by 7 bases and J by 0 bases, with 13 bases between the two germline ends. The CDR3 totals 15 residues. This CDR3 reads CASTRGENSNQPQHF. CDR3 coding DNA: TGTGCCAGCACTCGGGGGGAGAATAGCAATCAGCCCCAGCATTTT.

The chain is built from TRBV27 and TRBJ2-2; TRBD1 agrees at 10 bases. Trimming at V came to 8 bases and at J to 3 bases, leaving 15 bases not matched to a gene. The CDR3 contains 18 residues. The germline V gene has CDR1 MNHEY and CDR2 SMNVEV (reference sequence). CDR3 coding DNA: TGTGCCAGCCGACACCCGGGACAGGGGAAAATGGACACCGGGGAGCTGTTTTTT. It specifies CASRHPGQGKMDTGELFF.

This clone is a singleton in its sample. The chain has TRBV5-1 and TRBJ2-1; TRBD1 matches 11 bases. With V trimmed by 0 bases and J by 6 bases, 5 bases remained unmatched. Germline values: CDR1 SGHRS, CDR2 YFSETQ. This CDR3 has 16 amino acids. The CDR3 DNA reads as TGCGCCAGCAGCTTGGCCGCCGGGACAGGGGGCAATGAGCAGTTCTTC. Translating it yields CASSLAAGTGGNEQFF.

This chain connects TRBV11-2 to TRBJ2-7, with no clear D. Trimming stripped 2 bases from V and 4 bases from J, with 15 bases between. The CDR3 is 15 residues long. Germline-derived CDR1 and CDR2 are SGHAT and FQNNGV. CDR3 bases: TGTGCCAGCAGCTTATTTCTAGGTTTGTCGTACGAGCAGTACTTC. This sequence encodes CASSLFLGLSYEQYF.

This clone turned up a few times. This chain links TRBV28 with TRBJ1-1; 7 bases align to TRBD1. V trimming: 6 bases; J trimming: 6 bases; junction bases outside the gene matches: 19. Germline CDR1 reads MDHEN; CDR2 reads SYDVKM. The CDR3 runs to 17 residues. Written as DNA, the CDR3 is TGTGCCAGCAGCTCCTACAGGGGTTCTCGATTATCGGCTGAAGCTTTCTTT. It codes for CASSSYRGSRLSAEAFF.

The chain carries TRBV12-3 or TRBV12-4 and TRBJ1-3; no firm D call. Trimming took off 7 bases at V and 0 bases at J, with 7 bases between the two ends. The CDR3 runs to 13 residues. CDR3 amino acids: CASKLSSGNTIYF. The CDR3 DNA sequence: TGTGCCAGCAAACTAAGCTCTGGAAACACCATATATTTT.

This rearrangement joins TRBV7-8 to TRBJ1-1, with D unresolved. This CDR3 spans 13 amino acids. The germline V gene has CDR1 SGHVS and CDR2 FQNEAQ. With 6 bases removed from V and 0 bases from J, the gap between germline ends came to 8 bases. The CDR3 DNA is TGTGCCAGCAGTCCCAGGTTGAACACTGAAGCTTTCTTT. This gives the protein CASSPRLNTEAFF.

The genes are TRBV5-4 and TRBJ2-7, with a possible D match to TRBD1 (6 bases). CDR3 length equals 13 residues. Germline V gives CDR1 SGHNT, CDR2 YYREEE (reference sequence). Trimming removed 7 bases at V and 2 bases at J, with 13 bases between. The CDR3 DNA reads TGTGCCAGCGGGGGACATAAAACCTACGAGCAGTACTTC. This sequence encodes CASGGHKTYEQYF.

This rearrangement joins TRBV10-2 to TRBJ2-5; no firm D call. V lost 5 bases, J lost 2 bases, and 3 bases lay in between. The CDR3 runs 11 residues. Germline V gene lookup returns CDR1 WSHSY and CDR2 SAAADI. Here the CDR3 reads CASSSQETQYF. The CDR3 nucleotides read TGCGCCAGCAGTTCTCAAGAGACCCAGTACTTC.

This chain connects TRBV30 to TRBJ1-2, with TRBD1 as a possible D gene (5 bases). The germline gives CDR1 GTSNPN, CDR2 SVGIG (reference sequence). The CDR3 length is 13 residues. CDR3 DNA sequence: TGTGCTCACCGTCGGGAGGACATCTATGGCTACACCTTC. Its protein is CAHRREDIYGYTF.

The chain has TRBV3-1 (or the pseudogene TRBV3-2) and TRBJ1-6; 8 nucleotides match TRBD1. CDR1 LGHDT and CDR2 YNNKEL come from the germline V gene (reference sequence). This CDR3 is built from 14 residues. V was pared by 4 bases and J by 6 bases, with 2 bases of the junction left unmatched. The CDR3: CASSLGQGNSPLHF. In DNA, the CDR3 is TGTGCCAGCAGCCTTGGACAGGGTAATTCACCCCTCCACTTT.

The chain employs TRBV7-9 and TRBJ1-3; D remains unclear. This CDR3 contains 13 residues. Germline CDR1 is SEHNR and CDR2 is FQNEAQ (reference sequence). DNA for the CDR3: TGTACCTCGCAGCAGTCAGGTGGAAACACCATATATTTT. This gives the protein CTSQQSGGNTIYF.